The clone carrying this T cell receptor (beta chain) was found many times. The antigen is unknown. V lost 4 bases to trimming and J lost 6 bases, with 9 bases between them. The CDR3 extends over 12 amino acids. Germline CDR1 and CDR2: GTSNPN and SVGIG (reference sequence). This entry belongs to a study of T cells in Graves' hyperthyroidism and ophthalmopathy. RNA transcripts were the template for amplifying TCR beta CDR3 regions. Primed by the HTBI set, a first-round RT-PCR was run on the TCR CDR3. TCRdb called the multiplex PCR reads again in MiXCR, with one record for every CDR3 protein. The table includes about 720,000 distinct CDR3 sequences, over 15% detected once. Study observations and caveats: Ophthalmopathy and stable hyperthyroidism were told apart by a 13 V-J model.

Exclusions: uncontrolled infection, other autoimmune disease, pregnancy, lactation. Based on clinical symptoms, serum thyroxine and TRAb, thyroid ultrasound and orbital computed tomography, diagnoses were reached. The chain recombines TRBV30 with TRBJ1-4, with D possibly matching TRBD1 (6 bases). The TCR was taken from a woman in her fifties or sixties with Graves' hyperthyroidism that later progressed to Graves' ophthalmopathy. Sequencing was carried out using blood. CDR3 DNA sequence: TGTGCCTGGAACAGGGTTGATGAAAAACTGTTTTTT. Translating it yields CAWNRVDEKLFF.